What follows are 22 T cell receptor beta chains derived from one specimen sequenced in a study of OX40 agonist ivuxolimab in advanced cancers. Produced via immunoSEQ multiplex PCR; TCRdb's table is partial and in-frame only. The sample carries some 52,000 clones, 94% recorded once. This specimen was CD4+ or CD8+ T cells sorted from blood, taken in a trial of the OX40 agonist ivuxolimab. These receptors originate from an adult with an advanced solid tumor such as melanoma, head and neck, liver or kidney cancer.

The rearrangement joins TRBV7-9 to TRBJ2-3, with 11 bases aligning to TRBD2. V shed 3 bases, J shed 6 bases, and the junction held 11 bases outside the gene matches. The V gene's germline CDR1 is SEHNR and CDR2 FQNEAQ (reference sequence). The CDR3 is 17 amino acids. CDR3 residues: CASSLGDSGRASDTQYF. CDR3 bases: TGTGCCAGCAGCTTGGGTGATAGCGGGAGGGCCTCCGATACGCAGTATTTT.

The chain combines TRBV5-6 with TRBJ2-3; either TRBD1 or TRBD2 may fit D (6 bases each). Germline assignment: CDR1 SGHDT and CDR2 YYEEEE. The CDR3 totals 13 residues. Trimming pared 10 bases from V and 4 bases from J, leaving 16 bases between. Here the CDR3 reads CASGGGLADTQYF. DNA for the CDR3: TGTGCCTCTGGTGGGGGGCTGGCAGATACGCAGTATTTT.

CDR3 in DNA: TGTGCCAGCAGCAACGGACGGGGTAATGAGCAGTTCTTC. It is translated as CASSNGRGNEQFF. V is TRBV21-1 and J is TRBJ2-1; the table names TRBD2, a call not compared with the DNA. TRBV21-1 is tagged as a pseudogene. This CDR3 comprises 13 residues.

The chain couples TRBV28 to TRBJ2-1; D remains unclear. This CDR3 is 14 amino acids long. The V gene's germline CDR1 is MDHEN and CDR2 SYDVKM. Trimming stripped 6 bases from V and 3 bases from J, with 12 bases between. CDR3 nucleotide sequence: TGTGCCAGCAGCCTCGTCGGCAGCTACAATGAGCAGTTCTTC. Its translation is CASSLVGSYNEQFF. Together with reference TRBV28 and TRBJ2-1, the CDR3 gives the full variable domain: DVKVTQSSRYLVKRTGEKVFLECVQDMDHENMFWYRQDPGLGLRLIYFSYDVKMKEKGDIPEGYSVSREKKERFSLILESASTNQTSMYLCASSLVGSYNEQFFGPGTRLTVL.

The rearrangement uses TRBV5-1 and TRBJ2-2; TRBD1 aligns across 8 bases. From germline, CDR1 is SGHRS and CDR2 YFSETQ. J was trimmed by 8 bases and V by 6 bases; bases with no gene match: 3. This CDR3 contains 12 residues. This chain's CDR3 is CASTTGAGELFF. Written as DNA, the CDR3 is TGCGCCAGCACGACAGGGGCGGGGGAGCTGTTTTTT.

The chain recombines TRBV13 with TRBJ1-1; 7 bases line up with TRBD1. CDR3 size: 14 residues. With V trimmed by 5 bases and J by 4 bases, 7 bases remained unmatched. Germline values: CDR1 PRHDT, CDR2 FYEKMQ (reference sequence). The CDR3 DNA reads TGTGCCAGCAGCCCGAGGGGACAGATCACTGAAGCTTTCTTT. Translation gives CASSPRGQITEAFF.

The gene calls are TRBV27 and TRBJ1-1; D not certain. V was clipped by 8 bases and J by 4 bases, with 17 bases between them. This CDR3 region has 14 residues. The V gene's germline CDR1 is MNHEY and CDR2 SMNVEV (reference sequence). The CDR3: CASGLYKSSTEAFF. The CDR3 DNA reads as TGTGCCAGCGGGCTTTACAAATCAAGCACTGAAGCTTTCTTT.

The chain combines TRBV29-1 with TRBJ1-1, with 8 bases that match TRBD1. Trimming at V came to 3 bases and at J to 7 bases, leaving 16 bases not matched to a gene. The CDR3 runs 16 residues. The germline gives CDR1 SQVTM, CDR2 ANQGSEA. In DNA form, the CDR3 reads TGCAGCGTTGACAAGCCAGAGGACAGGGTTATAGGTGAAGCTTTCTTT. Its translation: CSVDKPEDRVIGEAFF.

The chain joins TRBV12-2 to TRBJ2-3; TRBD2, as called in the table, went unchecked against the DNA. TRBV12-2 represents a pseudogene. The CDR3 loop spans 15 amino acids. As DNA, the CDR3 is TGTGCAAGTCGCTTACCCCGGTGTAACACAGATACGCAGTATTTT. Its translation is CASRLPRCNTDTQYF.

The rearrangement uses TRBV5-1 and TRBJ1-1; 8 bases are shared with TRBD1. Looked up from germline, CDR1 is SGHRS and CDR2 is YFSETQ. This CDR3 contains 14 residues. V was clipped by 0 bases and J by 3 bases; unmatched bases: 1. CDR3 DNA sequence: TGCGCCAGCAGCTTGGACAGGGGGGACACTGAAGCTTTCTTT. Residues: CASSLDRGDTEAFF.

The chain links TRBV30 to TRBJ2-4; D remains unclear. Trimming removed 3 bases from V and 0 bases from J, with 9 bases in between. This CDR3 is built from 14 residues. From germline, CDR1 is GTSNPN and CDR2 SVGIG (reference sequence). The CDR3 protein is CAWSGELAKNIQYF. The CDR3 nucleotides are TGTGCCTGGAGCGGCGAATTAGCCAAAAACATTCAGTACTTC.

The gene calls are TRBV19 and TRBJ1-3; D may be TRBD1 (5 bases). CDR1 is LNHDA and CDR2 is SQIVND in the germline V gene (reference sequence). V shed 5 bases and J shed 2 bases, with 10 bases lying between them. The CDR3 covers 14 residues. DNA for the CDR3: TGTGCCAGTAGTGCAGGGATGCCTGGAAACACCATATATTTT. Translating gives CASSAGMPGNTIYF.

The V and J genes are TRBV9 and TRBJ2-7, with 9 bases that match TRBD1. Trimming cost V 0 bases and J 3 bases; bases outside gene matches: 4. From germline, CDR1 is SGDLS and CDR2 YYNGEE. CDR3 length: 15 amino acids. The CDR3 loop reads CASSVAGTGHYEQYF. In DNA form, the CDR3 reads TGTGCCAGCAGCGTAGCAGGGACAGGGCACTACGAGCAGTACTTC.

This chain joins TRBV29-1 and TRBJ2-7; 10 bases map to TRBD2. CDR3 length equals 13 residues. V lost 6 bases and J lost 3; bases outside the gene matches: 5. Germline assignment: CDR1 SQVTM and CDR2 ANQGSEA. The CDR3: CSVETSGFYEQYF. The CDR3 region has the DNA TGCAGCGTGGAGACTAGCGGGTTCTACGAGCAGTACTTC.

This clone was counted once. Since the CDR3 does not end with the conserved phenylalanine or tryptophan, this likely comes from a read error. This rearrangement joins TRBV19 to TRBJ1-2; unclear D gene. With 5 bases removed from V and 1 base from J, the gap between germline ends came to 8 bases. This CDR3 has 13 residues. Germline V lookup: CDR1 LNHDA, CDR2 SQIVND (reference sequence). In DNA, the CDR3 is TGTGCCAGTAGTTCGCGCAGTAACTATGGCTACACCCTC. This codes for CASSSRSNYGYTL.

The chain carries TRBV27 and TRBJ1-1; D is unresolved. The CDR3 loop spans 14 amino acids. Germline CDR1 is MNHEY and CDR2 is SMNVEV (reference sequence). V lost 3 bases, J lost 2 bases, and 10 bases lay in between. The CDR3 protein is CASSFGRINTEAFF. CDR3 coding DNA: TGTGCCAGCAGTTTCGGGAGGATAAACACTGAAGCTTTCTTT.

The chain combines TRBV9 with TRBJ2-1, with 9 bases fitting TRBD2. The CDR3 loop spans 14 amino acids. Trimming cost V 2 bases and J 3 bases; bases outside gene matches: 0. Germline V gives CDR1 SGDLS, CDR2 YYNGEE. The CDR3 nucleotides are TGTGCCAGCAGCGTGACTAGCGGCTACAATGAGCAGTTCTTC. Its translation is CASSVTSGYNEQFF.

The chain uses TRBV7-8 and TRBJ2-5; 8 bases align to TRBD2. The J call may be mistaken, given a closer DNA end match to TRBJ2-7. Germline lookup yields CDR1 SGHVS and CDR2 FQNEAQ. The CDR3 extends over 16 amino acids. The chain's CDR3 is CASSLASLAASYEQYF. CDR3 sequence (DNA): TGTGCCAGCAGCTTAGCCTCACTAGCGGCTTCCTACGAGCAGTACTTC.

J is TRBJ2-1 and V is TRBV7-8; 10 nucleotides agree with TRBD1. V shed 2 bases and J 6 bases; nucleotides not matched to a gene: 4. CDR1 SGHVS and CDR2 FQNEAQ come from the germline V gene. This CDR3 region has 15 residues. The DNA of the CDR3 is TGTGCCAGCAGCTTACGACAGGGGGCTGGCAATGAGCAGTTCTTC. This codes for CASSLRQGAGNEQFF. Full variable domain (rest looked up from reference TRBV7-8 and TRBJ2-1): GAGVSQSPRYKVAKRGQDVALRCDPISGHVSLFWYQQALGQGPEFLTYFQNEAQLDKSGLPSDRFFAERPEGSVSTLKIQRTQQEDSAVYLCASSLRQGAGNEQFFGPGTRLTVL.

The gene calls are TRBV4-3 and TRBJ1-2, with D unclear. Germline loops: CDR1 LGHNA, CDR2 YSLEER. The CDR3 extends over 14 amino acids. V lost 0 bases and J lost 4, with 9 bases in between. CDR3 nucleotide sequence: TGCGCCAGCAGCCAAGATCACAGTCTCTATGGCTACACCTTC. Its translation is CASSQDHSLYGYTF.

V usage is TRBV7-9 and J usage is TRBJ2-3; D ambiguous. The germline CDR1 and CDR2 sequences are SEHNR and FQNEAQ (reference sequence). The CDR3 has 12 amino acids. Trimming pared 3 bases from V and 1 base from J, leaving 2 bases between. This CDR3 is CASSFRTDTQYF. The CDR3 bases are TGTGCCAGCAGCTTCCGCACAGATACGCAGTATTTT.

This sequence joins TRBV4-1 and TRBJ2-7, with D possibly TRBD2 on 6 matching bases. Per the germline V gene, CDR1 is MGHRA and CDR2 is YSYEKL. The V gene lost 1 base and the J gene lost 4 bases, with 14 bases spanning the gap. This CDR3 has 15 residues. CDR3 sequence reads: CASSQVRGTSYEQYF. The CDR3 DNA reads as TGCGCCAGCAGCCAAGTTCGCGGGACCTCGTACGAGCAGTACTTC.